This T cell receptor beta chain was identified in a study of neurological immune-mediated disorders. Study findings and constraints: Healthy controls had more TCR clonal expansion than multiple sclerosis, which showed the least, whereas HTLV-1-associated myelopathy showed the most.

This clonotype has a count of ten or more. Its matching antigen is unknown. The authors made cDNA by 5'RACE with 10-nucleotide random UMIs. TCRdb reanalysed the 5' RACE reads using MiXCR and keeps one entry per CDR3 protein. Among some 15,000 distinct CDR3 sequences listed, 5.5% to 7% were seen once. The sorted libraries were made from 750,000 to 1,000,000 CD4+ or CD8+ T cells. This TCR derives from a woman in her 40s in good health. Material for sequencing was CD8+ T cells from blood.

Here the CDR3 DNA reads TGCGCCAGCAGCTCCTTGGGCGAGGGAATGAATCAGCCCCAGCATTTT. It codes for CASSSLGEGMNQPQHF. V gene TRBV4-1 combines with J gene TRBJ1-5; no reliable D call. V was trimmed by 5 bases and J by 4 bases, leaving 18 bases between them. This CDR3 has 16 residues. The V gene's germline CDR1 is MGHRA and CDR2 YSYEKL.